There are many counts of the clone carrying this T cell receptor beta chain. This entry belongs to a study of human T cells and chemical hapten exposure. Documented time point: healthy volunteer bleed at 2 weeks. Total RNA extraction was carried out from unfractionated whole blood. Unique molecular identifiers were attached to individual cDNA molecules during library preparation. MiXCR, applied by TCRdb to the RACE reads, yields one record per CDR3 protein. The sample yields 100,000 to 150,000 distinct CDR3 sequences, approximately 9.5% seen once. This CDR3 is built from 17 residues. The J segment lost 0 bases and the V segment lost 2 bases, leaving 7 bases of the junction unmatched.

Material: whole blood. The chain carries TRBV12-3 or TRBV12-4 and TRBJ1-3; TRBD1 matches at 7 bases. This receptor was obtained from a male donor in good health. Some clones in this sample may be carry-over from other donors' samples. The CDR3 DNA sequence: TGTGCCAGCAGTTTAACAGGGGTCGCCTTCTCTGGAAACACCATATATTTT. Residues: CASSLTGVAFSGNTIYF.